This T cell receptor beta chain was retrieved from a study of breast tumors, draining lymph nodes, adjacent tissues. V gave up 3 bases and J gave up 3 bases; unmatched junction bases: 6. The germline V gene encodes CDR1 SGHRS and CDR2 YFSETQ. The CDR3 has 16 residues. Each CDR3 protein gets one entry after TCRdb re-called the multiplex PCR reads with MiXCR. The table records about 270,000 distinct CDR3 sequences, 30% of them present only once. There are many counts of this clonotype. Its antigen remains unknown. Samples came from axillary lymph nodes draining the breast cancer. General study points: Compared with basal-like, luminal-like tumors shared significantly more repertoire with nontumor tissue. Tumor T cell lymph node origin was a supported hypothesis, not proven.

V is TRBV5-1 and J is TRBJ2-3, with 11 nucleotides matching TRBD2. The sample consisted of axillary lymph node tissue. The TCR originated in a female donor with breast cancer. Some clones in this sample may be carry-over from other donors' samples. The CDR3 reads CASSSPTSGKTDTQYF. CDR3 coding DNA: TGCGCCAGCAGCTCCCCGACTAGCGGGAAAACAGATACGCAGTATTTT.